This TCR beta chain was captured by sequencing in a study of follicular helper T cells after annual influenza vaccination. Study results and caveats: Only about 9-21% of analyzed cells yielded productive TCRB sequences.

TCRdb's copy holds only in-frame clones and misses some; the assay was immunoSEQ multiplex PCR. The data hold more than 7,500 clones, with about 80% observed a single time. Time point of the sample: 2014-2015 season, pre-vaccination. Of note for this clone: As yet, its antigen is unknown.

The material sequenced was CXCR5+ CD38- circulating T follicular helper cells from blood, taken on the day of influenza vaccination. Subset given: circulating Tfh, non-naive CD4+CXCR5+PD-1+ (ICOS+CD38+ or ICOS-CD38-). This TCR came from an adult who received the influenza vaccine.

CDR3: CASSERSGGGQPQHF. CDR3 bases: TGTGCCAGCAGTGAAAGGTCCGGAGGAGGTCAGCCCCAGCATTTT. The chain carries TRBV2 and TRBJ1-5; D uncertain. V lost 2 bases and J 6 bases, leaving 14 bases between the germline ends. Per germline, CDR1 SNHLY and CDR2 FYNNEI. The CDR3 sequence is 15 residues long.